This TCR beta chain comes out of a study of blood T cell repertoires in COVID-19. Original methodology: Reference gene primer amplification yielded estimated nucleated cell counts. Repertoires were generated with immunoSEQ multiplex PCR, while TCRdb's copy carries only in-frame clones and drops some. V and J calls and clone size are those listed in that table; D and trimming were worked out from the DNA. The sample holds 320,000 or so clones, roughly nine tenths seen once. Germline CDR1 MNHEY, CDR2 SVGAGI. V lost 2 bases to trimming and J lost 7 bases; unmatched junction nucleotides: 5. The CDR3 loop spans 13 amino acids. This clone was counted a single time. Enrolled through a virtual design, the participants were between 18 and 89 years of age and came from around 25 US areas. Two negative PCRs, clearance, or symptom resolution were required of recovered Cohort 3 donors.

The source of this sequence is a man aged 55 to 70 who had recovered from COVID-19. Sequencing was carried out using PBMCs or T cells enriched from blood (not recorded which). The chain couples TRBV6-5 to TRBJ2-7, with 7 bases matching TRBD1. The chain's CDR3 is CASSYRGREEQYF. In DNA form, the CDR3 reads TGTGCCAGCAGTTACAGGGGGCGCGAAGAGCAGTACTTC.